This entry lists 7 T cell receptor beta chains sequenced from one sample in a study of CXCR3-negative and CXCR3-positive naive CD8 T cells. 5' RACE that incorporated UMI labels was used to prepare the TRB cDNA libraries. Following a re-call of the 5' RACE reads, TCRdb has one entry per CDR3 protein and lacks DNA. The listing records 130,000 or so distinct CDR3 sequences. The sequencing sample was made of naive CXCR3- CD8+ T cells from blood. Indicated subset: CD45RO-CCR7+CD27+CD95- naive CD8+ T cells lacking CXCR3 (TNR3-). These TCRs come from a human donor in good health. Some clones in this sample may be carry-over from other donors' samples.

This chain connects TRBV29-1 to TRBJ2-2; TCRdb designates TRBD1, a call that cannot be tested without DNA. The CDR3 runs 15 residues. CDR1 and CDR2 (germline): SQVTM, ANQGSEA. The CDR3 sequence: CSVLPDSSNTGELFF.

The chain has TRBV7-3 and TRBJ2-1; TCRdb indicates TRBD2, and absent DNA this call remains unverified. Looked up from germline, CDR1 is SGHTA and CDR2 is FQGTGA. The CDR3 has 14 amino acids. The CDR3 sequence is CASSLTGGLAEQFF. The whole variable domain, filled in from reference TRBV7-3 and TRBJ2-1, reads GAGVSQTPSNKVTEKGKYVELRCDPISGHTALYWYRQSLGQGPEFLIYFQGTGAADDSGLPNDRFFAVRPEGSVSTLKIQRTERGDSAVYLCASSLTGGLAEQFFGPGTRLTVL.

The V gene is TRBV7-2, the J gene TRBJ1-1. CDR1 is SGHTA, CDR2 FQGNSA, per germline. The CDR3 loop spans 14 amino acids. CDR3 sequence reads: CASSEGPRNTEAFF.

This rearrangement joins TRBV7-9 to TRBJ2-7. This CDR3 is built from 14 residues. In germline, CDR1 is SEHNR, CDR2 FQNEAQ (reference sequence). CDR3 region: CASSLVGASYEQYF.

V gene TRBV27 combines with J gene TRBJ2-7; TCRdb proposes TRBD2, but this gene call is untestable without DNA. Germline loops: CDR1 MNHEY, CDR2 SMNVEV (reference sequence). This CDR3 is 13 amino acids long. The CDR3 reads CASSFTSTYERYF.

CDR3 sequence: CSARDLGSNRNEQFF. This chain uses TRBV20-1 with TRBJ2-1. CDR1 DFQATT and CDR2 SNEGSKA come from the germline V gene (reference sequence). CDR3 length equals 15 residues.

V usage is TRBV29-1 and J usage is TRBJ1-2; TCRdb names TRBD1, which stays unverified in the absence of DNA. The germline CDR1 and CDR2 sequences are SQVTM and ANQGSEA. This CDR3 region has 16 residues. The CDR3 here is CSVETDYGEVNYGYTF.